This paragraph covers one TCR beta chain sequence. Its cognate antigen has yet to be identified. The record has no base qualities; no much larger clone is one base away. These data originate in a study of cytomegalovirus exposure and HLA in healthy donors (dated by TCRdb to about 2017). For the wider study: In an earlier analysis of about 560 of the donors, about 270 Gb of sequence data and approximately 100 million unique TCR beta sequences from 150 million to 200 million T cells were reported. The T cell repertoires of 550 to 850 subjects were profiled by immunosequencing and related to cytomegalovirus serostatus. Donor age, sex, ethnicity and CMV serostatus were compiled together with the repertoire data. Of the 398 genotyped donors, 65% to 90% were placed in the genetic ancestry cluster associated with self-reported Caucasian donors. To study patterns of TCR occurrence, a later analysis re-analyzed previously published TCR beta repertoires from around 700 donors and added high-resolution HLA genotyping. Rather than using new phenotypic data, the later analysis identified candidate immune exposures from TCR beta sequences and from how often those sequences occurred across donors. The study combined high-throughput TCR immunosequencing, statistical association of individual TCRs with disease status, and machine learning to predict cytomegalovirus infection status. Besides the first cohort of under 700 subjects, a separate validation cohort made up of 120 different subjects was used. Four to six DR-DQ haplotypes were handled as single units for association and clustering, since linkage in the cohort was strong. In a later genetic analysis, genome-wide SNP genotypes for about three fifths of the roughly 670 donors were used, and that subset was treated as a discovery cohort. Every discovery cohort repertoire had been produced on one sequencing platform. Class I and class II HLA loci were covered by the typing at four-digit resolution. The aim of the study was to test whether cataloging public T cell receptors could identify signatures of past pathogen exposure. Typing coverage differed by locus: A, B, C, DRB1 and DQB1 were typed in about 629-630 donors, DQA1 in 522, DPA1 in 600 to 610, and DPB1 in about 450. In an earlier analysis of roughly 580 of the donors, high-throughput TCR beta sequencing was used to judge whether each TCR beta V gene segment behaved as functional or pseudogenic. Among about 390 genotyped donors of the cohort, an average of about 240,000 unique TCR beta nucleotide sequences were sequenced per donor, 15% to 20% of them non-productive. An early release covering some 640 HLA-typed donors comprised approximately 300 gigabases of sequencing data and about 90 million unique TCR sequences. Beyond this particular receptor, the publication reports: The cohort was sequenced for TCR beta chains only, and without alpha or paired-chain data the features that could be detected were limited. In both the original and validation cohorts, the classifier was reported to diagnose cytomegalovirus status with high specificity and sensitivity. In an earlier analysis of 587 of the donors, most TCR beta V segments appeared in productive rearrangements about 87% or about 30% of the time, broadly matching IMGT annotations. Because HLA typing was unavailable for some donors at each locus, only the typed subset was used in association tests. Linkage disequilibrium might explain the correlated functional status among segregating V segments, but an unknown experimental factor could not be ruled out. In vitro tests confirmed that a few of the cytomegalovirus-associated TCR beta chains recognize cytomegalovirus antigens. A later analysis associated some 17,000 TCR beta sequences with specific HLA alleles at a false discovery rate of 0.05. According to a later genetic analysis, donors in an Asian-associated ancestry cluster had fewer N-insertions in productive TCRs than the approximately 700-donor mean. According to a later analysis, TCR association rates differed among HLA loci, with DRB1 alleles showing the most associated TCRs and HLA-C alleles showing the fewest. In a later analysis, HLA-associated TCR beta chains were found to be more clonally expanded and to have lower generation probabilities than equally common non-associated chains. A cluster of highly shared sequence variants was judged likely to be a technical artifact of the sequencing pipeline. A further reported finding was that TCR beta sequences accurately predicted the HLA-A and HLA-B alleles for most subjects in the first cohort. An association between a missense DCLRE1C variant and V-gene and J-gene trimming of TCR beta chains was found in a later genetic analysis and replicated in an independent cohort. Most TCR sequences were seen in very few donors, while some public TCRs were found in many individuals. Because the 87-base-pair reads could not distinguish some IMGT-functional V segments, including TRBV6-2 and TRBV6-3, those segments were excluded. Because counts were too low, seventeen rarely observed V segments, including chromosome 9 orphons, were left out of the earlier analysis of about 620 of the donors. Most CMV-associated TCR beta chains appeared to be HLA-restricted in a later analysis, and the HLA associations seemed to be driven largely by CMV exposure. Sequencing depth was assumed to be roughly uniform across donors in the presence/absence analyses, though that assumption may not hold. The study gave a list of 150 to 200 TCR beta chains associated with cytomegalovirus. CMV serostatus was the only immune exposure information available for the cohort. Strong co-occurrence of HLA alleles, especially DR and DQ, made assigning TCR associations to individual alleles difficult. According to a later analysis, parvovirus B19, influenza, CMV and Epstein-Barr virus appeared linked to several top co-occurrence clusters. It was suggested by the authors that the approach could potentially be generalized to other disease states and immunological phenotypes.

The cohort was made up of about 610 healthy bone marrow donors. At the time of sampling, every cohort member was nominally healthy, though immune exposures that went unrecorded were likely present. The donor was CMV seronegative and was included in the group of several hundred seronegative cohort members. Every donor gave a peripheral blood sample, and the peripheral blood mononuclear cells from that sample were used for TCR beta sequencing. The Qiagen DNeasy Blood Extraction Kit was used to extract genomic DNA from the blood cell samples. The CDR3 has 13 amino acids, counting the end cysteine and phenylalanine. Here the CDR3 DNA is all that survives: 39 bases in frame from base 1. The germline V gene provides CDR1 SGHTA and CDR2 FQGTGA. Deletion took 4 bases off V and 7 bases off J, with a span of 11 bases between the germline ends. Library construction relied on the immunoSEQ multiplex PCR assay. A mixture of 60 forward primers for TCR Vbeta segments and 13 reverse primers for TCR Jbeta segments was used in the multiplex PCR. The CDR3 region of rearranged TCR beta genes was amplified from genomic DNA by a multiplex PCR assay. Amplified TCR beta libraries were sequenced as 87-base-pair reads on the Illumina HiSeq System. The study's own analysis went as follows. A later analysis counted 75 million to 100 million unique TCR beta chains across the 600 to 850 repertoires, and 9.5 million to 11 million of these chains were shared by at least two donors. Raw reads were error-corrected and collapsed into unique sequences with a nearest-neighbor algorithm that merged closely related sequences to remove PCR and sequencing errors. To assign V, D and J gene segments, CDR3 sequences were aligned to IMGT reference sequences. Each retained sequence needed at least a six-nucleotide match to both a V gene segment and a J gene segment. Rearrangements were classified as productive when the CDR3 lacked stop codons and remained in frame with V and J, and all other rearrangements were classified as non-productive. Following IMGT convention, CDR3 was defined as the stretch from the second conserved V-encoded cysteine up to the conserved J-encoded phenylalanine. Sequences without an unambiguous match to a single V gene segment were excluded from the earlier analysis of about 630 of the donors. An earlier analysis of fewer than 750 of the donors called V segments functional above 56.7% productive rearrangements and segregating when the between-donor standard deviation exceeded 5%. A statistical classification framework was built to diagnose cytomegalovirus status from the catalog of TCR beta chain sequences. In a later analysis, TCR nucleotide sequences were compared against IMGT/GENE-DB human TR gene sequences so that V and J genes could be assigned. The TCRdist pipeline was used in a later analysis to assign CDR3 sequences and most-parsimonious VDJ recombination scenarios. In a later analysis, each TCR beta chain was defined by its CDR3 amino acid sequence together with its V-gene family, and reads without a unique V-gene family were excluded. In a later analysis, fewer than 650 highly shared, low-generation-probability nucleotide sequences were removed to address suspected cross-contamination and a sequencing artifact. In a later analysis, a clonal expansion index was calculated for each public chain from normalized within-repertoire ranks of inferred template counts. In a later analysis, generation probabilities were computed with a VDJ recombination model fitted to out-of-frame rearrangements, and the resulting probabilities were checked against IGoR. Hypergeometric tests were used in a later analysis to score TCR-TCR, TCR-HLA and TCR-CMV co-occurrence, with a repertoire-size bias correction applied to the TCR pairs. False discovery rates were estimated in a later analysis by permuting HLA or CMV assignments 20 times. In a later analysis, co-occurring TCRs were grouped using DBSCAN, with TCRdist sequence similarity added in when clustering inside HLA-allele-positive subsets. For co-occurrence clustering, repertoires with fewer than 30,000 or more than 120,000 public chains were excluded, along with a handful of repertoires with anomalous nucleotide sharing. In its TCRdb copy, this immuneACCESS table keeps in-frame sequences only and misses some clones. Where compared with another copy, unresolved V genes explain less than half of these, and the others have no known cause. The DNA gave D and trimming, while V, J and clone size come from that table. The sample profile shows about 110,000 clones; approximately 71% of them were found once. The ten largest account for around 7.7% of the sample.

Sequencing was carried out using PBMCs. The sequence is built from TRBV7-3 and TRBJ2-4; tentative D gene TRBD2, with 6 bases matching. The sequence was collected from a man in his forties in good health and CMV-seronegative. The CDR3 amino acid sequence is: CASSSRLVNIQYF. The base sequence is TGTGCCAGCAGCTCCCGACTAGTGAACATTCAGTACTTC.